This TCR beta chain was sequenced for a study of cytomegalovirus exposure and HLA in healthy donors. Overall study: An analysis done earlier identified some 120 million unique TCR beta sequences from about 179 million T cells.

PCR used 60 Vbeta primers and 13 Jbeta primers. The repertoire was sequenced with immunoSEQ multiplex PCR; TCRdb's copy has only in-frame clones and lacks some. The sample yields around 110,000 clones, 75% seen once. This CDR3 has 14 amino acids. Between the trimmed V and J ends, which lost 1 base and 1 base, there was a span of 8 bases. Germline CDR1 and CDR2: SGDLS and YYNGEE. This receptor was obtained from a man in his forties in good health and CMV-seronegative. The rearrangement joins TRBV9 to TRBJ1-1; no reliable D call. Material for sequencing was PBMCs. The CDR3 is CASSVPRGNTEAFF. The CDR3 coding sequence is TGTGCCAGCAGCGTACCGAGAGGGAACACTGAAGCTTTCTTT.